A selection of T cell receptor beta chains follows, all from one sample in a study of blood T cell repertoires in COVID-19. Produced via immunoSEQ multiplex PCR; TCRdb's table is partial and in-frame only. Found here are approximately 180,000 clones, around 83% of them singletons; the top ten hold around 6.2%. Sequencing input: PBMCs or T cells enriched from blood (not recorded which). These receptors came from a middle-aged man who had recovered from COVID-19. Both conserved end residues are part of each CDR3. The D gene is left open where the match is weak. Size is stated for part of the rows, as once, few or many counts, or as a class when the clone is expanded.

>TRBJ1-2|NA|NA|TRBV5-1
CASNPRQGGNGYTF
TGCGCCAGCAACCCCCGCCAGGGTGGGAATGGCTACACCTTC
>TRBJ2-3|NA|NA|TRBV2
CASSDYGASTDTQYF
TGTGCCAGCAGTGACTATGGTGCTAGCACAGATACGCAGTATTTT
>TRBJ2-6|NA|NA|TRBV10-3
CAISGRGQPSGANVLTF
TGTGCCATCAGTGGTCGGGGACAACCCTCTGGGGCCAACGTCCTGACTTTC
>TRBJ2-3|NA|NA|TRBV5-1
CASSSALDTQYF
TGCGCCAGCAGCTCCGCGTTGGATACGCAGTATTTT
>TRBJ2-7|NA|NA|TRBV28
CASSSLMRRGEQYF
TGTGCCAGCAGTTCCTTAATGCGACGAGGCGAGCAGTACTTC
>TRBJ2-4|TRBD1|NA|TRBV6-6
CASSRQGVTKNIQYF
TGTGCCAGCAGTCGACAGGGTGTGACCAAAAACATTCAGTACTTC
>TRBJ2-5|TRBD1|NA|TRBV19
CASSIRTGKETQYF
TGTGCCAGTAGTATCAGGACAGGGAAAGAGACCCAGTACTTC
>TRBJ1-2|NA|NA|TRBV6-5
CASSYADNDYGYTF
TGTGCCAGCAGTTACGCAGATAACGACTATGGCTACACCTTC
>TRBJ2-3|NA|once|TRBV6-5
CASSYSTPPTDTQYF
TGTGCCAGCAGTTACTCGACACCTCCCACAGATACGCAGTATTTT
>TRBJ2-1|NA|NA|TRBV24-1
CATSDFGSDEQFF
TGTGCCACCAGTGATTTCGGGAGTGATGAGCAGTTCTTC
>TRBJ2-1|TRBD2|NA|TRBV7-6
CASSKERTREQFF
TGTGCCAGCAGCAAAGAAAGGACTAGGGAGCAGTTCTTC
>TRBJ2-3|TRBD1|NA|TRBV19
CASSGGQGMGRTDTQYF
TGTGCCAGTAGTGGGGGACAGGGGATGGGTAGGACAGATACGCAGTATTTT
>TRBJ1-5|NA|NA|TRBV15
CATSRDLGEPQHF
TGTGCCACCAGCAGAGATCTTGGAGAGCCCCAGCATTTT
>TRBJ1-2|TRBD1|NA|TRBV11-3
CASSLTAGGEGGYTF
TGTGCCAGCAGCTTAACCGCAGGGGGCGAGGGTGGCTACACCTTC
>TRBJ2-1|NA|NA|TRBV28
CASSFDRFYNEQFF
TGTGCCAGCAGCTTCGACAGGTTCTACAATGAGCAGTTCTTC
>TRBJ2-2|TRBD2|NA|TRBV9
CASSVEGGVGTGELFF
TGTGCCAGCAGCGTAGAGGGAGGGGTGGGCACCGGGGAGCTGTTTTTT
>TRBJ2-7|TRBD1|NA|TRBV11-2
CASSSQGPSYEQYF
TGTGCCAGCAGCTCACAGGGGCCCTCCTACGAGCAGTACTTC
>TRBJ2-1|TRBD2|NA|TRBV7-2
CASSSRADSGRAFYNEQFF
TGTGCCAGCAGCTCCCGAGCCGACAGCGGGAGGGCCTTCTACAATGAGCAGTTCTTC
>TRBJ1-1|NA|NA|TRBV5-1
CASSLSQDMNTEAFF
TGCGCCAGCAGCTTGAGTCAGGACATGAACACTGAAGCTTTCTTT
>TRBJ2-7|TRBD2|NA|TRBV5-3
CARSLTSGHYEQYF
TGTGCCAGAAGCCTGACTAGCGGGCACTACGAGCAGTACTTC
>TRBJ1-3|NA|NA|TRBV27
CASSTGPSGNTIYF
TGTGCCAGCAGTACAGGACCCTCTGGAAACACCATATATTTT
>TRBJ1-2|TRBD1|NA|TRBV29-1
CSVVPLPGTGGGHNYGYTF
TGCAGCGTTGTCCCACTACCCGGGACAGGGGGAGGCCATAACTATGGCTACACCTTC
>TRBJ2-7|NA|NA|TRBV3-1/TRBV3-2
CASSQTLDSPFEQYF
TGTGCCAGCAGCCAAACTTTAGACAGCCCCTTCGAGCAGTACTTC
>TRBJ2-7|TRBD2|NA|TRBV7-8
CASSLDTTSGGSYEQYF
TGTGCCAGCAGCTTAGATACTACTAGCGGGGGCTCCTACGAGCAGTACTTC
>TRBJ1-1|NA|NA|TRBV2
CASKANTEAFF
TGTGCCAGCAAAGCGAACACTGAAGCTTTCTTT
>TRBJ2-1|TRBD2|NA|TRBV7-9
CASRSGGAIVHEQFF
TGTGCCAGCAGGAGCGGGGGGGCAATTGTCCATGAGCAGTTCTTC
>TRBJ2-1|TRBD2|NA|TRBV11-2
CASSLLGSGSPYNEQFF
TGTGCCAGCAGCTTATTGGGTAGCGGGAGTCCCTACAATGAGCAGTTCTTC
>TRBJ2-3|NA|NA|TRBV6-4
CASSDSTTRSADTQYF
TGTGCCAGCAGTGACTCGACTACCCGGAGCGCAGATACGCAGTATTTT